A selection of T cell receptor beta chains follows, all from one sample in a study of control samples from healthy donors and cancer patients. Sequencing was performed with immunoSEQ multiplex PCR; in TCRdb, only in-frame clones are kept and a portion is missing. The sample has some 110,000 clones; over 90% are singletons. Sequenced: blood. These receptors were obtained from a young man in good health. CDR3s include the opening cysteine and the closing phenylalanine or tryptophan. The size entry is marked missing in some rows and otherwise reads once, few, many or a size class.

TRBJ2-7 | TRBV11-1 | NA | CASSPGWGDGSYEQYF
TRBJ1-2 | TRBV2 | NA | CASKEGQGLGEYGYTF
TRBJ2-1 | TRBV5-6 | NA | CASSQSDRPHNEQFF
TRBJ1-6 | TRBV7-9 | NA | CASSSPPSPLHF
TRBJ1-4 | TRBV7-2 | once | CASSSPVFGGQEKLFF
TRBJ2-3 | TRBV6-5 | NA | CASSYSTRGDTQYF
TRBJ1-5 | TRBV28 | NA | CASSRQGGGRVQHF
TRBJ2-7 | TRBV27 | NA | CASSLNRAYEQYF
TRBJ1-2 | TRBV19 | NA | CASSTRMDRGDDGYTF
TRBJ1-1 | TRBV5-1 | NA | CASSVSWGSEAFF
TRBJ1-2 | TRBV6-5 | NA | CASRAGGYGYTF
TRBJ1-2 | TRBV9 | once | CASRVEGADYGYTF
TRBJ2-5 | TRBV18 | NA | CASSPWLRHNMTQETQYF
TRBJ2-3 | TRBV5-5 | NA | CASSLAGLTDTQYF
TRBJ2-3 | TRBV5-4 | NA | CASSLVRQGVTDTQYF
TRBJ2-2 | TRBV5-6 | NA | CASSWDRGNRELFF
TRBJ2-2 | TRBV10-2 | once | CARRRQTNTGELFF
TRBJ2-7 | TRBV9 | NA | CASSVATKSEQYF
TRBJ1-1 | TRBV3-1/TRBV3-2 | NA | CASSQDRAEAFF
TRBJ2-3 | TRBV5-1 | once | CASSLVGTDTQYF
TRBJ1-2 | TRBV24-1 | NA | CATSDLTANYGYTF
TRBJ2-3 | TRBV2 | NA | CASSQSYSTDTQYF
TRBJ1-4 | TRBV19 | NA | CATTRYGEKLFF
TRBJ1-2 | TRBV27 | NA | CASSRRRDGPDGYTF
TRBJ1-1 | TRBV5-1 | NA | CASNTGLGEAFF
TRBJ1-6 | TRBV7-2 | NA | CASSYRDRAINSPLHF
TRBJ1-2 | TRBV27 | NA | CASSPTGVGYTF
TRBJ2-1 | TRBV21-1 | NA | CASSSQGNFNEQFF
TRBJ1-4 | TRBV28 | NA | CASSSTDRGREKLFF
TRBJ1-1 | TRBV19 | once | CASSRRVNTEAFF
TRBJ2-5 | TRBV6-1 | NA | CASSEVPGTGGRETQYF
TRBJ1-4 | TRBV4-2 | NA | CASSPRMGQYNEKLFF
TRBJ2-1 | TRBV10-1 | once | CASSESRWGAPYEQFF
TRBJ2-5 | TRBV25-1 | NA | CASNPGRTSAEETQYF
TRBJ1-4 | TRBV11-2 | NA | CASSPPPEDPNEKLFF
TRBJ1-1 | TRBV18 | NA | CASSPRTGSQGTEAFF
TRBJ2-1 | TRBV19 | NA | CASSIGSGGRIGQFF
TRBJ1-2 | TRBV28 | NA | CASRPRRAQGYGYTF
TRBJ2-2 | TRBV5-1 | once | CASSPEAQATGELFF
TRBJ1-2 | TRBV28 | once | CASSLTPGANYGYTF
TRBJ1-2 | TRBV11-2 | NA | CASSSPGGHYGYTF
TRBJ2-3 | TRBV27 | NA | CASSSLRGAGGSDTQYF
TRBJ1-4 | TRBV30 | NA | CAWSRGAAEKLFF
TRBJ1-2 | TRBV18 | NA | CASSPPPGGIDGYTF
TRBJ2-3 | TRBV11-2 | NA | CASSGWAADTQYF
TRBJ2-1 | TRBV5-6 | NA | CASSLRWASYNEQFF
TRBJ2-1 | TRBV4-2 | NA | CASSLQTWGSYNEQFF
TRBJ1-2 | TRBV6-5 | NA | CASSSLVIRTEYGYTF
TRBJ2-3 | TRBV10-1 | NA | CASSGNHGQITDTQYF
TRBJ1-1 | TRBV5-1 | NA | CASSLRTGRGNTEAFF
TRBJ1-4 | TRBV28 | NA | CASGEVGNEKLFF
TRBJ2-7 | TRBV19 | once | CASSLAAGGRYEQYF
TRBJ1-1 | TRBV9 | NA | CASSVDRNTEAFF
TRBJ2-2 | TRBV10-2 | NA | CASSPQGRSAGELFF